The subject of this entry is one T cell receptor (gamma chain). The same CDR3 can be traced to other DNA sequences in this sample. The data belong to a study of gamma-delta chains in newborns, infants, children. Overall study context: Microbial exposure reportedly drives polyclonal innate γδ T cell expansion after birth.

TCRdb repeated clone calling on the reads with CATT. Found here are about 2,500 gamma-chain clones, 20% to 30% of them singletons; the top ten hold 20%. Germline CDR1 and CDR2: GITISATS and ISYDGTV (reference sequence). This CDR3 has 17 residues. J lost 7 bases, V lost 2 bases, and 8 bases had no gene match. This rearrangement joins TRGV9 to TRGJP. The sequence came from a child who was a newborn, infant or young child, either healthy, febrile or measles-vaccinated (not recorded which). The sequenced sample consisted of blood. The CDR3 protein is CALWEDRRELGKKIKVF. CDR3 coding DNA: TGTGCCTTGTGGGAGGACCGGCGGGAGTTGGGCAAAAAAATCAAGGTATTT.